The 26 T cell receptor beta chains reported below all come from one sample, sequenced in a study of neurological immune-mediated disorders. MiXCR, run by TCRdb on the 5' RACE reads, gives a single entry per CDR3 protein. The sample has tens of thousands of distinct CDR3 sequences; roughly 3.5% are singletons. Sequencing was performed on PBMCs. All receptors come from a woman aged 45-59 years with multiple sclerosis.

There are many counts of this clonotype. This chain connects TRBV20-1 to TRBJ2-7; 8 nucleotides agree with TRBD2. Trimming took 2 bases from V and 0 from J; bases not matched to a gene: 9. The germline V gene has CDR1 DFQATT and CDR2 SNEGSKA (reference sequence). This CDR3 spans 16 amino acids. The CDR3 sequence: CSARLAGGLSSYEQYF. Written as DNA, the CDR3 is TGCAGTGCTAGACTCGCGGGAGGCCTCAGCTCCTACGAGCAGTACTTC.

The table lists this clonotype with many counts. This chain joins TRBV4-3 and TRBJ2-6; perhaps TRBD1 as D (6 bases). This CDR3 has 16 residues. Trimming shortened V by 0 bases and J by 2 bases, and 8 bases separated the two germline ends. Per the germline V gene, CDR1 is LGHNA and CDR2 is YSLEER. CDR3 bases: TGCGCCAGCAGCCAAGATAGGGGGACTGGGGCCAACGTCCTGACTTTC. Translating gives CASSQDRGTGANVLTF.

Ten or more counts support this clonotype. The chain has TRBV14 and TRBJ2-7, with TRBD2 matching over 10 bases. J gave up 3 bases and V 4 bases, and 6 bases lay outside the gene matches. CDR1 and CDR2 from the germline V gene are SGHDN and FVKESK. This CDR3 comprises 15 residues. Here the CDR3 reads CASSPGLAVIYEQYF. The CDR3 DNA is TGTGCCAGCAGCCCTGGACTAGCGGTAATCTACGAGCAGTACTTC.

The chain has TRBV20-1 and TRBJ2-7; D may be TRBD1 (6 bases). CDR1 is DFQATT, CDR2 SNEGSKA, per germline (reference sequence). CDR3 length equals 12 residues. V was clipped by 3 bases and J by 7 bases, with 13 bases between them. The CDR3 DNA is TGCAGTGCTAGCACGGGACAATCAGAGCAGTACTTC. Translated, it gives CSASTGQSEQYF.

Remarks on this clonotype: A much larger clone differs from this one at a single base, so this may be a read error. The chain has TRBV27 and TRBJ1-2; no definite D call. This CDR3 is 16 amino acids long. CDR1 is MNHEY and CDR2 is SMNVEV in the germline V gene (reference sequence). CDR3 nucleotide sequence: TGTGCCAGCAGTTTCCAGGCCGATTCAGATCACTATGGCTACCCCTTC. Its protein is CASSFQADSDHYGYPF.

In its sample, this clonotype was seen many times. CDR3 coding DNA: TGTGCCACCAGTGATGCTAGCGGGAGGTCCTACGAGCAGTACTTC. Its translation: CATSDASGRSYEQYF. The chain is built from TRBV24-1 and TRBJ2-7; TRBD2 agrees at 11 bases. The CDR3 consists of 15 residues. CDR1 KGHDR and CDR2 SFDVKD come from the germline V gene. Losses at the gene ends were 3 bases for V and 1 base for J; bases not matched to a gene: 1.

This clonotype has at least ten counts. This sequence joins TRBV7-2 and TRBJ1-1, with D uncertain. CDR3 length equals 11 residues. CDR1 is SGHTA and CDR2 is FQGNSA in the germline V gene. With 5 bases removed from V and 7 bases from J, the gap between germline ends came to 8 bases. The CDR3 DNA reads TGTGCCAGCAGCCCCATGGGTGAAGCTTTCTTT. It yields the protein CASSPMGEAFF.

The gene calls are TRBV5-1 and TRBJ2-7; D possibly uses TRBD1 or TRBD2 (5 bases each). Between the trimmed V and J ends, which lost 4 bases and 3 bases, there was a span of 11 bases. From germline, CDR1 is SGHRS and CDR2 YFSETQ. This CDR3 is 13 amino acids long. The CDR3 region is CASSRGAGYEQYF. For the CDR3, the DNA is TGCGCCAGCAGCCGGGGCGCGGGCTACGAGCAGTACTTC.

This clonotype was seen repeatedly, ten times or more. The chain recombines TRBV12-3 or TRBV12-4 with TRBJ2-3; TRBD2 agrees at 10 bases. This CDR3 region has 16 residues. The V and J ends lost 1 base and 5 bases, in that order; junction bases with no gene match: 6. The CDR3 reads CASSLGSGRVGDTQYF. Written as DNA, the CDR3 is TGTGCCAGCAGTTTAGGGAGCGGGAGGGTCGGAGATACGCAGTATTTT.

This clonotype has a count of ten or more. The chain links TRBV20-1 to TRBJ1-6, with D possibly being TRBD1 (5 bases). V was shortened by 3 bases and J by 6 bases, with 12 bases between the two germline ends. Germline CDR1 is DFQATT and CDR2 is SNEGSKA (reference sequence). CDR3 size: 14 residues. The CDR3 reads CSASGGTANSPLHF. As DNA, the CDR3 is TGCAGTGCTAGCGGCGGGACGGCTAATTCACCCCTCCACTTT.

In this sample, this clonotype turned up a few times. V usage is TRBV6-2 or TRBV6-3 and J usage is TRBJ2-3, with D possibly matching TRBD2 (5 bases). V was cut by 0 bases and J by 0 bases, with 13 bases left in between. Looked up from germline, CDR1 is MNHEY and CDR2 is SVGEGT. The CDR3 totals 17 residues. In DNA, the CDR3 is TGTGCCAGCAGTTACTCGAGGTCGAGGAGGAGCACAGATACGCAGTATTTT. Its protein product is CASSYSRSRRSTDTQYF.

This clonotype has just a few counts. The chain links TRBV7-2 to TRBJ2-3; 9 positions match TRBD2. V trimming: 4 bases; J trimming: 14 bases; junction bases outside the gene matches: 10. CDR3 size: 13 residues. Germline V CDR1 and CDR2: SGHTA, FQGNSA. Here the CDR3 reads CASSSGIAGERYF. The CDR3 region has the DNA TGTGCCAGCAGCTCGGGAATAGCGGGAGAGCGGTATTTT.

At least ten counts were recorded for this clonotype. The J gene is TRBJ1-1, the V gene TRBV12-3 or TRBV12-4; D not certain. The CDR3 is made up of 15 amino acids. Between the trimmed V and J ends, which lost 5 bases and 4 bases, there was a span of 17 bases. CDR3 in amino acids: CASSTNPDWGTEAFF. In DNA form, the CDR3 reads TGTGCCAGCAGTACCAACCCGGACTGGGGCACTGAAGCTTTCTTT.

This clonotype was seen ten or more times. The V and J genes are TRBV5-6 and TRBJ2-7, with TRBD2 identical over 8 bases. Trimming cost V 5 bases and J 6 bases; bases outside gene matches: 7. The CDR3 loop spans 13 amino acids. Per the germline V gene, CDR1 is SGHDT and CDR2 is YYEEEE. CDR3 sequence: CASRDGLAAEQYF. The CDR3 nucleotides are TGTGCCAGCAGGGATGGACTAGCAGCCGAGCAGTACTTC.

This clonotype was counted ten times or more. The V call is TRBV7-9, the J call TRBJ1-1; D is uncertain. The CDR3 has 14 amino acids. Between the trimmed V and J ends, which lost 6 bases and 10 bases, there was a span of 21 bases. The germline CDR1 and CDR2 sequences are SEHNR and FQNEAQ (reference sequence). The CDR3 coding sequence is TGTGCCAGCAGTCTAGGCCAGCCCGTCCTTGGAGCTTTCTTT. This translates into CASSLGQPVLGAFF.

This clonotype was recorded a few times. At one boundary the junction diverges from the germline segment, which might be a read error. The chain combines TRBV10-3 with TRBJ1-5, with D maybe TRBD1 (5 bases). In germline, CDR1 is ENHRY, CDR2 SYGVKD. CDR3 length: 15 residues. Here the CDR3 DNA reads TGTGCCATCAGTGACCGGGACCTAGGCAATCAGCCCCAGAATTTT. Amino acids: CAISDRDLGNQPQNF.

This clonotype was seen many times. The V gene is TRBV7-2, the J gene TRBJ2-3; D unclear. V was clipped by 0 bases and J by 4 bases, with 8 bases between them. The CDR3 is 14 residues long. The germline V gene encodes CDR1 SGHTA and CDR2 FQGNSA. The CDR3 DNA reads as TGTGCCAGCAGCTTAGCAGTCGGAGCAGATACGCAGTATTTT. Translated, it gives CASSLAVGADTQYF.

This clonotype was seen ten or more times. The chain couples TRBV5-6 to TRBJ2-7; TRBD1 matches at 8 bases. The CDR3 has 14 residues. Germline CDR1 SGHDT, CDR2 YYEEEE. After removal of 9 bases from V and 1 base from J, the junction contained 9 bases not matched to a gene. The CDR3 bases are TGTGCCACTAGCTTCAGGGGGCAATCCTACGAGCAGTACTTC. It is translated as CATSFRGQSYEQYF.

The chain couples TRBV3-1 to TRBJ2-7; TRBD1 might be the D (7 bases). V dropped 2 bases and J dropped 1 base, with 9 bases sitting between them. CDR3 length equals 14 residues. In germline, CDR1 is LGHDT, CDR2 YNNKEL (reference sequence). The CDR3 region is CASSQQGGSYEQYF. The CDR3 coding sequence is TGTGCCAGCAGCCAACAGGGGGGTTCCTACGAGCAGTACTTC.

This clonotype was picked up many times. The V gene is TRBV10-3, the J gene TRBJ2-5, with 13 bases identical to TRBD2. The CDR3 runs 18 residues. Per the germline V gene, CDR1 is ENHRY and CDR2 is SYGVKD. Losses at the gene ends were 2 bases for V and 7 bases for J; bases not matched to a gene: 13. The chain's CDR3 is CAISETIIGLAGDVTQYF. In nucleotides, the CDR3 is TGTGCCATCAGTGAGACAATTATTGGACTAGCGGGAGATGTGACCCAGTACTTC.

Ten or more counts support this clonotype. The V call is TRBV5-1, the J call TRBJ2-3, with 12 nucleotides matching TRBD2. From germline, CDR1 is SGHRS and CDR2 YFSETQ. This CDR3 has 16 residues. Germline trimming cut 0 bases from V and 2 bases from J; bases unmatched to any gene: 1. As DNA, the CDR3 is TGCGCCAGCAGCTTGGGACTAGCGGGAGACACAGATACGCAGTATTTT. This translates into CASSLGLAGDTDTQYF.

This clonotype has more than one count but fewer than ten. The V and J genes are TRBV6-5 and TRBJ1-1; D uncertain. In germline, CDR1 is MNHEY, CDR2 SVGAGI. V dropped 5 bases and J dropped 2 bases, with 9 bases sitting between them. CDR3 length: 13 residues. CDR3 sequence reads: CASSRSNNTEAFF. The CDR3 DNA follows: TGTGCCAGCAGTCGTTCAAATAACACTGAAGCTTTCTTT.

This clonotype has ten or more counts. The J gene is TRBJ2-3, the V gene TRBV29-1, with 12 bases lining up with TRBD2. There are 16 residues in the CDR3. The trim removed 6 bases at V and 5 bases at J, leaving 12 bases unmatched. CDR1 SQVTM and CDR2 ANQGSEA come from the germline V gene. CDR3 region: CSVGGLAGGPRDTQYF. CDR3 nucleotide sequence: TGCAGCGTAGGCGGGCTAGCGGGAGGGCCGCGAGATACGCAGTATTTT.

This clonotype was recorded at least ten times. DNA of the CDR3: TGCGCCAGCAGCCAAGGATCGGGGGGCACAGATACGCAGTATTTT. Amino acids: CASSQGSGGTDTQYF. The chain employs TRBV4-3 and TRBJ2-3; perhaps TRBD2 as D (6 bases). The CDR3 totals 15 residues. Per the germline V gene, CDR1 is LGHNA and CDR2 is YSLEER. Between the trimmed V and J ends, which lost 1 base and 1 base, there was a span of 9 bases.

This clonotype was counted many times. Germline and junction disagree at one end, which may indicate a read error. The chain combines TRBV20-1 with TRBJ1-1; TRBD1 matches at 7 bases. The CDR3 consists of 12 residues. Germline values: CDR1 DFQATT, CDR2 SNEGSKA (reference sequence). The CDR3 loop is CSAQGPRILGLF. The CDR3 nucleotides read TGCAGTGCACAGGGGCCACGAATTTTAGGGCTCTTT.

This clonotype was observed at least ten times. The chain combines TRBV20-1 with TRBJ2-3; 7 bases agree with TRBD2. Germline V gene data show CDR1 as DFQATT and CDR2 as SNEGSKA (reference sequence). The CDR3 runs 15 residues. V shed 1 base, J shed 2 bases, and the junction held 6 bases outside the gene matches. CDR3 nucleotide sequence: TGCAGTGCTAGAGGGACTAGGGCCTTCACAGATACGCAGTATTTT. This codes for CSARGTRAFTDTQYF.